The present TCR beta chain was sequenced within a study of cytomegalovirus exposure and HLA in healthy donors. PCR primers comprised 60 Vbeta and 13 Jbeta primers. Sequencing was performed with immunoSEQ multiplex PCR; in TCRdb, only in-frame clones are kept and a portion is missing. The table has approximately 130,000 clones, approximately 60% seen once. The donors (healthy individuals) were bone marrow donors. CDR1 is LGHNA and CDR2 is YSLEER in the germline V gene. Between the trimmed V and J ends, which lost 0 bases and 0 bases, there was a span of 9 bases. The CDR3 length is 17 residues. This clone was found once.

The chain couples TRBV4-3 to TRBJ1-6; D remains unclear. Sequenced: PBMCs. The sequence derives from a woman aged 40 to 50 in good health and CMV-seronegative. The chain's CDR3 is CASSQDLGSSYNSPLHF. In DNA, the CDR3 is TGCGCCAGCAGCCAAGATCTCGGGTCCTCCTATAATTCACCCCTCCACTTT.